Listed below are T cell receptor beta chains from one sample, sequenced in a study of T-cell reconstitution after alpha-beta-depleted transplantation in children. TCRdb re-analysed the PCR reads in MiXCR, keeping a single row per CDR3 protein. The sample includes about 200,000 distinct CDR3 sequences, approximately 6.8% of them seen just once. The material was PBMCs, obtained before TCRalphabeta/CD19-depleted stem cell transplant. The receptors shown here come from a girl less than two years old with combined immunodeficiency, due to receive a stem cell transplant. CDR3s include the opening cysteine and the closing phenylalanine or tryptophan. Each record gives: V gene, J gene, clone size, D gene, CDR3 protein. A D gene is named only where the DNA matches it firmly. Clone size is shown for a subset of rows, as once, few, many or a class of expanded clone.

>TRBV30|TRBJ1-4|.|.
CAWSHRPRGGGEKLFF
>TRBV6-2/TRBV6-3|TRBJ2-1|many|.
CASSYSGTGYNEQFF
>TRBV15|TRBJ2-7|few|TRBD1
CASGTESYEQYF
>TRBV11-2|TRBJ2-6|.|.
CASSLHRRQHSGANVLTF
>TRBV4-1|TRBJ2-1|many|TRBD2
CASSQTPSGNSYNEQFF
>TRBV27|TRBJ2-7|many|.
CASSFYTGYEQYF
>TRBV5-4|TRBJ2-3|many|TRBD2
CASSLAGSGGDTQYF
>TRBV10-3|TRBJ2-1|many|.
CAISAGYWQGDNEQFF
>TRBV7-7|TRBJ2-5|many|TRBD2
CASSLTAGVETQYF
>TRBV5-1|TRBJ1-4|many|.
CASSFKKDRNEKLFF
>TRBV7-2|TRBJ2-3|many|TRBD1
CASSQEGAYFTDTQYF
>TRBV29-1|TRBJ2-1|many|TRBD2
CSVVPASGRALYNEQFF
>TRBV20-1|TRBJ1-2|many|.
CSARGGGRTRGESSYGYTF
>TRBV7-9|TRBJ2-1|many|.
CASSFRKITRYNEQFF
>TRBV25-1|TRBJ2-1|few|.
CASSIRRPFYNEQFF
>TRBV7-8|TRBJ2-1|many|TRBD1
CASSWRTGYEQFF
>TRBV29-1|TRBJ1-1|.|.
CSVYITEAFF
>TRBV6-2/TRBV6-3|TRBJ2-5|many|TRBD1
CASSRLTGMDVGETQYF
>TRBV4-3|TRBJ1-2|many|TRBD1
CASSQGTQGGTYYGYTF
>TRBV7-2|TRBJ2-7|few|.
CASSYRGRDYEQYF
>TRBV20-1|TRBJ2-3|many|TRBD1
CSARYRGDTQYF
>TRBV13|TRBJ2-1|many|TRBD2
CASSPSGGTYNEQFF
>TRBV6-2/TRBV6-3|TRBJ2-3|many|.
CASSYTDPDTQYF
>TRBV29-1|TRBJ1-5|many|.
CSVNWGAGQPQHF
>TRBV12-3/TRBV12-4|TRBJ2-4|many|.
CASSFEGVLAKNIQYF
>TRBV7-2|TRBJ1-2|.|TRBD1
CASSPRTGQRPLYGYTF
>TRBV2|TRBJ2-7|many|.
CASSTGHIPSSYEQYF
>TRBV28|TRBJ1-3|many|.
CASSKQGISRNTIYF
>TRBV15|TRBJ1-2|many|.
CATDSIGTYGYTF
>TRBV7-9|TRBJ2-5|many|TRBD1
CASSRTGGQETQYF
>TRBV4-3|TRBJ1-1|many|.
CASSQVGYSEAFF
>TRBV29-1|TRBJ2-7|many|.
CSVVTDSYEQYF
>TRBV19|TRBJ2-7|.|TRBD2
CASSIYHEAGAPYEQYF
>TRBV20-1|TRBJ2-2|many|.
CSASEAGELFF
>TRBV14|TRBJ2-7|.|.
CASSSMYRVNEQYF
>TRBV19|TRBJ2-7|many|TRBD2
CASSAASGSYEQYF
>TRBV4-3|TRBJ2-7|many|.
CASSQGRGNEQYF
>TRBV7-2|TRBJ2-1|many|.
CASEIATYNEQFF
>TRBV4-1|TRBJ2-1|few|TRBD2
CASSIKGNGAGGEQFF
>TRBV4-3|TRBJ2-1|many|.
CASSQETLDPGDSYNEQFF
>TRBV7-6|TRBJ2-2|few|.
CASSLGALTGELFF
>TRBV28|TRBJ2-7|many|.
CASSPNRVGDEQYF
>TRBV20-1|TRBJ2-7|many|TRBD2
CSARELRGRRDEQYF
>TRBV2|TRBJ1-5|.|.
CASRDITTSNQPQHF
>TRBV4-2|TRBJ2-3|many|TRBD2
CASSQIGLAGGRVTDTQYF
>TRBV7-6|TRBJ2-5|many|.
CASSLVGRETQYF
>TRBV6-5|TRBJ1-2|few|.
CASSYTRRDYGYTF
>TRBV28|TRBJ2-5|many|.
CASSGGGGTETQYF
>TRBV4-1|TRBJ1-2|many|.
CASSQEQRNYGYTF
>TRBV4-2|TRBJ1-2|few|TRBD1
CASSQGQGRRYGYTF
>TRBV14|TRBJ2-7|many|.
CASSQDKGLSYEQYF
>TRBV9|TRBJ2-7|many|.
CASSVGGAHSYEQYF
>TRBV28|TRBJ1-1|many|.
CASSYGRTEAFF
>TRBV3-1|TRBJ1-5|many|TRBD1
CASSHGTGDRGQPQHF
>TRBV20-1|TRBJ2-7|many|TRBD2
CSASRTSGAPYEQYF
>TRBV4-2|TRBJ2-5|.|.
CASSQVDRPALETQYF
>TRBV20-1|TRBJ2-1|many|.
CSARYRGFNEQFF
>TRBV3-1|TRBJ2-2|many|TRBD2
CASSQDQERGYTGELFF
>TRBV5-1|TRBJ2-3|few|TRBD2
CASSLPSSGGVTDTQYF